Following are 14 T cell receptor beta chains from one sample sequenced in a study of shared clonotypes between healthy human individuals. TCRdb's copy holds only in-frame clones and misses some; the assay was immunoSEQ multiplex PCR. The data contain over a million clones, 75% to 85% of them singletons. Sequencing was carried out using memory CD4+ T cells from PBMCs. This sample's subset: CD45RA-negative fraction. The source is a man in his late teens or twenties in good health. Some clones in this sample may be carry-over from other donors' samples.

The chain carries TRBV5-6 and TRBJ2-3; D possibly uses TRBD1 or TRBD2 (5 bases each). Germline V gene sequence: CDR1 SGHDT, CDR2 YYEEEE. The CDR3 has 16 amino acids. With 1 base removed from V and 7 bases from J, the gap between germline ends came to 19 bases. The CDR3 region has the DNA TGTGCCAGCAGCTTGTTCCCCGGGACCCAGGGAAATACGCAGTATTTT. Translating it yields CASSLFPGTQGNTQYF.

CDR3: CASSEGRTGDNEQFF. The DNA of the CDR3 is TGTGCCAGCAGTGAGGGGAGGACAGGGGACAATGAGCAGTTCTTC. This chain connects TRBV25-1 to TRBJ2-1, with TRBD1 matching 9 bases. The CDR3 contains 15 residues. Germline CDR1 reads MGHDK; CDR2 reads SYGVNS. V was pared by 3 bases and J by 5 bases, with 5 bases of the junction left unmatched.

The chain recombines TRBV6-6 with TRBJ1-5; the match to TRBD1 covers 7 bases. Looked up from germline, CDR1 is MNHNY and CDR2 is SVGAGI (reference sequence). There are 15 residues in the CDR3. The ends lost 6 bases at V and 2 bases at J; junction bases unmatched: 7. CDR3: CASSTQGTGNQPQHF. DNA of the CDR3: TGTGCCAGCAGCACACAGGGGACTGGCAATCAGCCCCAGCATTTT.

This clone occurred many times. The chain couples TRBV7-9 to TRBJ1-2; TRBD1 matches at 7 bases. Germline V gene data show CDR1 as SEHNR and CDR2 as FQNEAQ (reference sequence). The CDR3 is 14 residues long. Trimming cost V 3 bases and J 6 bases; bases outside gene matches: 7. For the CDR3, the DNA is TGTGCCAGCAGCTTTCCACAGGGGTTAAATGGCTACACCTTC. Translated, it gives CASSFPQGLNGYTF.

The chain recombines TRBV28 with TRBJ2-1; D is possibly TRBD1 (6 bases). This CDR3 has 18 residues. V was pared by 5 bases and J by 0 bases, with 20 bases between. Germline V CDR1 and CDR2: MDHEN, SYDVKM. CDR3 sequence: CASSTRQGSLPSYNEQFF. For the CDR3, the DNA is TGTGCCAGCAGTACGAGGCAGGGGTCCCTTCCCTCCTACAATGAGCAGTTCTTC.

This clone was recorded once. The chain recombines TRBV9 with TRBJ2-2; the D call may be TRBD1 or TRBD2 (6 bases each). V lost 3 bases and J 7 bases, leaving 22 bases between the germline ends. The CDR3 totals 17 residues. Germline V gene data show CDR1 as SGDLS and CDR2 as YYNGEE. The CDR3 loop is CASSGVQGLLAGGELFF. The CDR3 DNA reads as TGTGCCAGCAGCGGGGTACAGGGACTGCTGGCCGGCGGGGAGCTGTTTTTT.

This chain joins TRBV28 and TRBJ1-2; D perhaps matches TRBD1 (5 bases). V gave up 6 bases and J gave up 8 bases, with 13 bases separating them. The CDR3 spans 12 residues. Germline V gene lookup returns CDR1 MDHEN and CDR2 SYDVKM. The CDR3 spells CASRRDGPGYTF. DNA for the CDR3: TGTGCCAGCAGACGGGACGGGCCAGGCTACACCTTC.

Of note for this clone: At the DNA level, this CDR3 is encoded by other sequences in the same sample as well. The chain combines TRBV5-1 with TRBJ1-2, with 8 positions matching TRBD1. The CDR3 is 12 residues long. The germline V gene encodes CDR1 SGHRS and CDR2 YFSETQ. V shed 4 bases and J 6 bases; nucleotides not matched to a gene: 2. The CDR3 protein is CASSPQGDGYTF. The CDR3 DNA reads as TGCGCCAGCAGCCCACAGGGGGATGGCTACACCTTC. Full variable domain (missing parts from reference TRBV5-1 and TRBJ1-2): KAGVTQTPRYLIKTRGQQVTLSCSPISGHRSVSWYQQTPGQGLQFLFEYFSETQRNKGNFPGRFSGRQFSNSRSEMNVSTLELGDSALYLCASSPQGDGYTFGSGTRLTVV.

The chain employs TRBV25-1 and TRBJ2-1; D ambiguous. This CDR3 contains 11 residues. Germline CDR1 reads MGHDK; CDR2 reads SYGVNS. V lost 10 bases to trimming and J lost 1 base, with 5 bases between them. The CDR3 sequence: CATSSYNEQFF. The CDR3 DNA reads TGTGCCACCTCATCCTACAATGAGCAGTTCTTC.

This clone was recorded at least ten times. Distinct nucleotide sequences in the sample also encode this CDR3. CDR3 sequence: CATLPGGLSGYTF. CDR3 in DNA: TGTGCCACCCTCCCCGGGGGGCTTTCGGGCTACACCTTC. This sequence joins TRBV28 and TRBJ1-2; D is perhaps TRBD1 (6 bases). Trimming removed 10 bases from V and 8 bases from J, with 20 bases in between. This CDR3 comprises 13 residues. CDR1 MDHEN and CDR2 SYDVKM come from the germline V gene.

A remark on this clone: A read error is the likely source, as a far larger clone sits one nucleotide away. V gene TRBV25-1 combines with J gene TRBJ1-1, with a possible D match to TRBD1 (5 bases). Germline V gene sequence: CDR1 MGHDK, CDR2 SYGVNS. The CDR3 length is 12 residues. The CDR3 nucleotides read TGTACCAGCAGTGATCCCGGGACTAGAGCTTTCTTT. Its translation is CTSSDPGTRAFF.

The V call is TRBV10-3, the J call TRBJ2-7; 9 nucleotides agree with TRBD1. CDR3 length: 14 residues. J gave up 5 bases and V 4 bases, and 6 bases lay outside the gene matches. The germline V gene has CDR1 ENHRY and CDR2 SYGVKD. In nucleotides, the CDR3 is TGTGCCATCAGTGGACAGGGGGTAGGCGACGAGCAGTACTTC. Its protein is CAISGQGVGDEQYF.

In its sample, this clone was seen a few times. V usage is TRBV30 and J usage is TRBJ1-4; 7 bases match TRBD1. From germline, CDR1 is GTSNPN and CDR2 SVGIG (reference sequence). The V segment lost 1 base and the J segment 8 bases; nucleotides outside the gene matches: 7. The CDR3 extends over 14 amino acids. The CDR3 DNA reads TGTGCCTGGAGTGAGCCAGGGGGAACCGAAAAACTGTTTTTT. This translates into CAWSEPGGTEKLFF.

The chain employs TRBV9 and TRBJ2-1; D is possibly TRBD2 (6 bases). Trimming shortened V by 1 base and J by 6 bases, and 11 bases separated the two germline ends. The length of the CDR3 is 14 residues. Germline CDR1 reads SGDLS; CDR2 reads YYNGEE. The CDR3 spells CASSVRLGGNEQFF. The CDR3 bases are TGTGCCAGCAGCGTAAGGCTGGGGGGCAATGAGCAGTTCTTC.